This TCR beta chain derives from a study of T cell responses to AZD1222 COVID-19 vaccine. With 7 bases removed from V and 4 bases from J, the gap between germline ends came to 9 bases. The CDR3 spans 12 residues. Per germline, CDR1 KGHDR and CDR2 SFDVKD. Findings and limits, study-wide: Of the AZD1222 recipients, only 5 to 7 were seropositive at baseline. Repertoire sampling was restricted to post-peak T cell response timepoints. When two AZD1222 doses had been given, Spike-specific TCR breadth and depth rose. There were vaccine-associated CD4 TCRs across spike, dominant at 160-218 and 743-854.

Sequenced by immunoSEQ multiplex PCR; TCRdb stores in-frame clones only, minus some. The sample includes 120,000 to 150,000 clones, roughly 93% of them seen just once. This clone was seen just once. Its antigen remains unknown. The chain has TRBV24-1 and TRBJ1-2, with D maybe TRBD1 (5 bases). The sample was peripheral blood, taken 28 days after the second AZD1222 dose. The TCR was taken from an adult who received the AZD1222 COVID-19 vaccine. The CDR3 is CATRSDSYGYTF. CDR3 coding DNA: TGTGCCACCAGAAGTGACAGCTATGGCTACACCTTC.